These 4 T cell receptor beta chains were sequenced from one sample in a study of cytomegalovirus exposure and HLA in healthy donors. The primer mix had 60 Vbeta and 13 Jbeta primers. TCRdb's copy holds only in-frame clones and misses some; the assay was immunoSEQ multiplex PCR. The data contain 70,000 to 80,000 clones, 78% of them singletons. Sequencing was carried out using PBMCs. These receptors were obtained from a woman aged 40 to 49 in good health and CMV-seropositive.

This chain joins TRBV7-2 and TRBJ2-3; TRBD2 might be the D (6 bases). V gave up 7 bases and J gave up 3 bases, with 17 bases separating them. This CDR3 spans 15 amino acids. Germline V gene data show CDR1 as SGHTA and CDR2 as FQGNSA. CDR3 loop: CASTLGTPRTDTQYF. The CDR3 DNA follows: TGTGCCAGCACCCTGGGGACTCCCAGAACAGATACGCAGTATTTT.

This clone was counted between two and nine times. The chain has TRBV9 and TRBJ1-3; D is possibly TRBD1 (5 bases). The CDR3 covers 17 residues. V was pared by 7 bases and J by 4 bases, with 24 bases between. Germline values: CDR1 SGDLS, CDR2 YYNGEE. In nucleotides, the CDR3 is TGTGCCAGCGCCCGACGAGCGACAGCAGGGTCCGGAAACACCATATATTTT. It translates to CASARRATAGSGNTIYF.

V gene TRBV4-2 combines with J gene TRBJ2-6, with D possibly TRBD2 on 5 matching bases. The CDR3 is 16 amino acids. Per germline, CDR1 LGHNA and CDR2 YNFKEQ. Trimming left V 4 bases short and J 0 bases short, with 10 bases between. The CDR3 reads CASSRDGSSGANVLTF. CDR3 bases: TGTGCCAGCAGCCGAGATGGGAGCTCTGGGGCCAACGTCCTGACTTTC.

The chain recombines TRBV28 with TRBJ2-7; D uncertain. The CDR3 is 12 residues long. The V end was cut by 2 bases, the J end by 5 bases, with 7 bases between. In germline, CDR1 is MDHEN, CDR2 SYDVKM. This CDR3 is CASSLTRNEQYF. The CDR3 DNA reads TGTGCCAGCAGTTTAACGAGAAACGAGCAGTACTTC.